The clone carrying this TCR beta chain was observed a few times. The antigen remains unidentified. Germline V CDR1 and CDR2: SNHLY, FYNNEI. The CDR3 totals 14 residues. With 5 bases removed from V and 5 bases from J, the gap between germline ends came to 15 bases. It was with a sample-barcoded 5' primer and a J-beta primer mix that a second PCR of roughly 7 to 12 cycles was run. All cDNA molecules were each tagged by a template-switch adaptor with 12 random nucleotides. TCRdb analysed the 5' RACE reads with MiXCR anew, one entry per CDR3 protein. This table has roughly 1,000,000 distinct CDR3 sequences, 25% appearing once. This sample is drawn from a study of blood T cells in healthy people across ages. Overall study results and limits: Strong correlation existed between TCR beta diversity and naive T cell percentage. Measured against age, TCR beta diversity per million T cells decreased in a roughly linear manner.

This sample also appeared in a second study, on T cells of mothers and their children. That source reports: There were over 8.5 million TCR beta CDR3 reads from each mother and 2.5 million to 3.5 million from each child.

This chain uses TRBV2 with TRBJ2-5, with D possibly being TRBD1 (5 bases). Material for sequencing was blood. This TCR was sampled from a girl aged 2 to 10 in good health. CDR3 in amino acids: CASSPSTGWETQYF. CDR3 bases: TGTGCCAGCAGTCCCAGTACAGGTTGGGAGACCCAGTACTTC.